Listed below are T cell receptor beta chains from one sample, sequenced in a study of T cell responses to AZD1222 COVID-19 vaccine. Only in-frame clones appear in the TCRdb table, and some are missing; sequencing was by immunoSEQ multiplex PCR. The data show 140,000 to 150,000 clones, 88% seen once. The specimen was peripheral blood, collected on day 0 of AZD1222 vaccination. All receptors come from an adult in good health. CDR3s include the opening cysteine and the closing phenylalanine or tryptophan. A D gene is named only where the DNA matches it firmly. Clone size appears in some rows only: once, few, many, or a class for an expanded clone.

CDR3 length	D gene	V gene	clone size	J gene	CDR3 protein	CDR3 DNA
21	TRBD2	TRBV9	many	TRBJ2-7	CASSVSLGGLAGGKDAYEQYF	TGTGCCAGCAGCGTAAGTTTGGGAGGGCTAGCGGGGGGGAAGGACGCCTACGAGCAGTACTTC
15	.	TRBV7-3	.	TRBJ2-1	CASSLTRDLDNEQFF	TGTGCCAGCAGCTTAACCCGGGACCTCGACAATGAGCAGTTCTTC
14	.	TRBV27	.	TRBJ1-1	CASSLFGQNTEAFF	TGTGCCAGCAGTTTATTTGGCCAGAACACTGAAGCTTTCTTT
11	.	TRBV30	once	TRBJ2-7	CAWSVLGEQYF	TGTGCCTGGAGTGTACTAGGCGAGCAGTACTTC
14	.	TRBV11-2	few	TRBJ1-1	CASSFFGGPTEAFF	TGTGCCAGCAGCTTCTTCGGGGGCCCGACTGAAGCTTTCTTT
14	.	TRBV18	.	TRBJ1-1	CASSLTDRNTEAFF	TGTGCCAGCTCCCTCACAGACCGGAACACTGAAGCTTTCTTT
16	.	TRBV5-1	.	TRBJ1-1	CASSLGGAGGSTEAFF	TGCGCCAGCAGCTTGGGCGGCGCGGGGGGGAGCACTGAAGCTTTCTTT
16	TRBD1	TRBV6-4	.	TRBJ1-5	CASSDTGGVSNQPQHF	TGTGCCAGCAGTGATACAGGGGGGGTTAGCAATCAGCCCCAGCATTTT
14	TRBD1	TRBV7-2	.	TRBJ1-1	CASIVDRGYTEAFF	TGTGCCAGCATCGTAGACAGGGGGTATACTGAAGCTTTCTTT
15	TRBD1	TRBV7-3	.	TRBJ1-2	CASSLDGQGRSGYTF	TGTGCCAGCAGCTTGGACGGACAGGGAAGAAGTGGCTACACCTTC
16	.	TRBV5-1	.	TRBJ2-3	CASSLDTNSNTDTQYF	TGCGCCAGCAGCTTGGACACGAACAGTAACACAGATACGCAGTATTTT
15	.	TRBV18	.	TRBJ1-3	CASSPWGTSGNTIYF	TGTGCCAGCTCACCTTGGGGGACTTCTGGAAACACCATATATTTT
15	TRBD1	TRBV3-1/TRBV3-2	once	TRBJ1-4	CASSQSGTGLAKLFF	TGTGCCAGCAGCCAATCCGGGACAGGTCTGGCAAAACTGTTTTTT
14	.	TRBV6-2/TRBV6-3	once	TRBJ1-5	CASSTGTTGQPQHF	TGTGCCAGCAGCACCGGGACAACGGGCCAGCCCCAGCATTTT
15	.	TRBV9	.	TRBJ1-1	CASSVSVRYDTEAFF	TGTGCCAGCAGCGTATCGGTCCGTTACGACACTGAAGCTTTCTTT
15	TRBD1	TRBV5-4	.	TRBJ1-1	CASSARDRGDTEAFF	TGTGCCAGCAGCGCCCGGGACAGGGGGGACACTGAAGCTTTCTTT
15	.	TRBV7-2	once	TRBJ1-6	CASSGRDGYNSPLHF	TGTGCCAGCAGCGGGCGGGACGGTTATAATTCACCCCTCCACTTT
16	.	TRBV2	.	TRBJ1-2	CASSVPPRTPNYGYTF	TGTGCCAGCAGTGTACCCCCTCGTACTCCGAACTATGGCTACACCTTC
15	.	TRBV5-4	once	TRBJ1-6	CASSATRGYSSPLHF	TGTGCCAGCAGCGCGACGAGGGGCTATAGTTCACCCCTCCACTTT
14	.	TRBV5-4	.	TRBJ2-5	CASRRDVGKETQYF	TGTGCCAGCAGGAGGGACGTAGGAAAAGAGACCCAGTACTTC
15	.	TRBV11-2	.	TRBJ2-7	CASSLVSPGTYEQYF	TGTGCCAGCAGCTTAGTGTCTCCGGGTACCTACGAGCAGTACTTC
18	.	TRBV4-3	.	TRBJ1-6	CASSQEPPGAKPHSPLHF	TGCGCCAGCAGCCAAGAGCCCCCGGGGGCGAAACCCCATTCACCCCTCCACTTT
14	.	TRBV5-1	.	TRBJ2-3	CASSLGVTTDTQYF	TGCGCCAGCAGCTTGGGCGTTACCACAGATACGCAGTATTTT
16	.	TRBV10-3	.	TRBJ1-6	CAISEQGQYNNSPLHF	TGTGCCATCAGTGAGCAAGGACAGTACAATAATTCACCCCTCCACTTT
15	.	TRBV25-1	once	TRBJ2-7	CASSETGWSSYEQYF	TGTGCCAGCAGTGAGACGGGATGGTCCTCCTACGAGCAGTACTTC
16	TRBD1	TRBV5-1	.	TRBJ2-2	CASSLVRTGVVGELFF	TGCGCCAGCAGCTTGGTCCGGACAGGGGTAGTCGGGGAGCTGTTTTTT
13	TRBD1	TRBV5-1	.	TRBJ1-6	CASSLEGQSPLHF	TGCGCCAGCAGCTTGGAGGGACAGTCACCCCTCCACTTT